This T cell receptor (beta chain) was sequenced in a study of T cells in Graves' hyperthyroidism and ophthalmopathy. Study overall: The initial diagnosis was the point when peripheral blood was collected, ahead of any treatment.

RNA transcripts gave rise to amplified TCR beta CDR3 regions. TCR CDR3 regions were first amplified by RT-PCR with HTBI primers. TCRdb processed the multiplex PCR reads anew with MiXCR; each CDR3 protein has one entry. The table records approximately 640,000 distinct CDR3 sequences, around 15% of them present only once. The CDR3 totals 15 residues. Trimming shortened V by 1 base and J by 9 bases, and 18 bases separated the two germline ends. Germline values: CDR1 SGHNT, CDR2 YENEEA. There are many counts of this clonotype. This chain joins TRBV11-3 and TRBJ2-5, with D possibly matching TRBD1 (6 bases). The clonotype was recovered from a woman aged 25-40 years with Graves' hyperthyroidism. Input material: blood. CDR3 region: CASSLAGVVRSAQYF. The CDR3 region has the DNA TGTGCCAGCAGCTTAGCAGGGGTCGTTCGGTCGGCCCAGTACTTC.